These 32 T cell receptor beta chains share one sample of origin, sequenced in a study of blood T cell repertoires in COVID-19. Profiling relied on immunoSEQ multiplex PCR, and the TCRdb table lists in-frame clones only, not all of them. The table has about 130,000 clones, about 83% seen once. Material for sequencing was peripheral blood. The receptors come from a man in his forties with active or convalescent COVID-19.

The chain links TRBV25-1 to TRBJ1-1; perhaps TRBD1 as D (5 bases). This CDR3 has 14 residues. Germline assignment: CDR1 MGHDK and CDR2 SYGVNS. Deletions cut 1 base from V and 6 bases from J, with 12 bases between. CDR3 sequence reads: CASSELWGGAEAFF. The CDR3 bases are TGTGCCAGCAGTGAATTATGGGGGGGAGCTGAAGCTTTCTTT.

V is TRBV6-5 and J is TRBJ1-5, with D possibly TRBD1 on 6 matching bases. The CDR3 has 14 residues. The V gene's germline CDR1 is MNHEY and CDR2 SVGAGI. Trimming left V 6 bases short and J 8 bases short, with 17 bases between. The CDR3 is CASSQQGPQEPQHF. DNA for the CDR3: TGTGCCAGCAGCCAACAGGGCCCCCAGGAGCCCCAGCATTTT.

This chain joins TRBV21-1 and TRBJ2-7; no DNA check was done on the table's D call, TRBD2. TRBV21-1 is flagged as a pseudogene. The CDR3 is 17 residues long. This CDR3 is CASSAPGWGGLSYEQYF. The CDR3 nucleotides read TGTGCCAGCAGCGCTCCCGGTTGGGGGGGGCTCTCCTACGAGCAGTACTTC.

The chain couples TRBV7-2 to TRBJ2-4; D call uncertain. The germline gives CDR1 SGHTA, CDR2 FQGNSA. The V end was cut by 3 bases, the J end by 3 bases, with 9 bases between. The CDR3 is made up of 14 amino acids. CDR3 nucleotides: TGTGCCAGCAGCTTTAATACTAACAAAAACATTCAGTACTTC. This gives the protein CASSFNTNKNIQYF. Supplemented by reference TRBV7-2 and TRBJ2-4, the full variable domain reads GAGVSQSPSNKVTEKGKDVELRCDPISGHTALYWYRQSLGQGLEFLIYFQGNSAPDKSGLPSDRFSAERTGGSVSTLTIQRTQQEDSAVYLCASSFNTNKNIQYFGAGTRLSVL.

V is TRBV6-5 and J is TRBJ2-6; 9 bases line up with TRBD1. This CDR3 spans 16 amino acids. Germline V CDR1 and CDR2: MNHEY, SVGAGI. V lost 4 bases, J lost 3 bases, and 4 bases stayed unmatched. The DNA for the CDR3 is TGTGCCAGCAGTTTTGGGACAGGGCTTGGGGCCAACGTCCTGACTTTC. Its protein product is CASSFGTGLGANVLTF.

This rearrangement joins TRBV27 to TRBJ2-1; D possibly corresponds to TRBD2 (7 bases). V lost 3 bases to trimming and J lost 7 bases, with 16 bases between them. This CDR3 comprises 15 residues. Germline V gene sequence: CDR1 MNHEY, CDR2 SMNVEV (reference sequence). The CDR3 reads CASSFTRGAGNEQFF. The CDR3 DNA reads TGTGCCAGCAGTTTTACCCGGGGGGCGGGTAATGAGCAGTTCTTC.

Written as DNA, the CDR3 is TGTGCCAGCAGCTTGATTTATACAGGGACACCCCTCCACTTT. This codes for CASSLIYTGTPLHF. The chain couples TRBV5-6 to TRBJ1-6; possible D gene TRBD1, 6 bases. The V end lost 1 base, the J end lost 11 bases, and 13 bases lay between the germline ends. CDR3 size: 14 residues. Germline V gives CDR1 SGHDT, CDR2 YYEEEE.

The chain uses TRBV30 and TRBJ1-1; D unresolved. The length of the CDR3 is 14 residues. Germline V gene lookup returns CDR1 GTSNPN and CDR2 SVGIG (reference sequence). V was trimmed by 3 bases and J by 6 bases, leaving 17 bases between them. The CDR3: CAWRMVGRWAEAFF. As DNA, the CDR3 is TGTGCCTGGAGAATGGTTGGCAGGTGGGCTGAAGCTTTCTTT.

The V and J genes are TRBV4-2 and TRBJ2-7, with 8 bases identical to TRBD1. The CDR3 is made up of 16 amino acids. J was trimmed by 3 bases and V by 0 bases; bases with no gene match: 7. Germline loops: CDR1 LGHNA, CDR2 YNFKEQ. CDR3 amino acids: CASSQDLPGGYYEQYF. The CDR3 DNA sequence: TGTGCCAGCAGCCAAGATCTCCCAGGGGGCTACTACGAGCAGTACTTC.

This clone was seen a single time. The chain uses TRBV10-3 and TRBJ1-3, with D maybe TRBD1 (6 bases). There are 16 residues in the CDR3. With 6 bases removed from V and 2 bases from J, the gap between germline ends came to 17 bases. Looked up from germline, CDR1 is ENHRY and CDR2 is SYGVKD. CDR3 in amino acids: CAIRTYREEAGNTIYF. For the CDR3, the DNA is TGTGCCATCAGAACCTACAGGGAAGAGGCTGGAAACACCATATATTTT.

The rearrangement uses TRBV4-3 and TRBJ1-1, with TRBD1 identical over 12 bases. The CDR3 is 14 amino acids. The ends lost 5 bases at V and 8 bases at J; junction bases unmatched: 6. Germline V gene data show CDR1 as LGHNA and CDR2 as YSLEER. The CDR3 DNA is TGCGCCAGCAGCTCCCGGGACAGGGGGCCCGAAGCTTTCTTT. Protein product: CASSSRDRGPEAFF.

This chain links TRBV4-1 with TRBJ1-1; TRBD1 matches 10 bases. Germline CDR1 is MGHRA and CDR2 is YSYEKL. The CDR3 has 13 amino acids. J lost 9 bases, V lost 3 bases, and 4 bases had no gene match. CDR3 amino acids: CASSQGDRGQAFF. The CDR3 coding sequence is TGCGCCAGCAGCCAGGGCGACAGGGGGCAAGCTTTCTTT.

This clone was seen only once. The chain carries TRBV18 and TRBJ1-5; 11 bases match TRBD1. Germline CDR1 is KGHSH and CDR2 is LQKENI. The CDR3 is made up of 18 amino acids. The V segment lost 1 base and the J segment 5 bases; nucleotides outside the gene matches: 10. CDR3 sequence (DNA): TGTGCCAGCTCACCACTTTCACCGGGACAGGGGGTCCATCAGCCCCAGCATTTT. As protein: CASSPLSPGQGVHQPQHF.

This clone was seen more than once but under ten times. The chain links TRBV3-1 (or the pseudogene TRBV3-2) to TRBJ1-1, with D perhaps matching TRBD1 (6 bases). Germline V lookup: CDR1 LGHDT, CDR2 YNNKEL (reference sequence). The length of the CDR3 is 14 residues. V shed 0 bases and J shed 5 bases, with 10 bases lying between them. CDR3 sequence: CASSQEGGRTEAFF. The CDR3 DNA sequence: TGTGCCAGCAGCCAAGAAGGGGGACGTACTGAAGCTTTCTTT.

The rearrangement links TRBV19 to TRBJ1-3, with 7 bases matching TRBD1. This CDR3 is 19 amino acids long. CDR1 LNHDA and CDR2 SQIVND come from the germline V gene (reference sequence). The trim removed 6 bases at V and 1 base at J, leaving 18 bases unmatched. CDR3 sequence reads: CASSDEGQWILLSGNTIYF. The CDR3 DNA reads as TGTGCCAGTAGCGATGAGGGACAGTGGATTCTGCTTTCTGGAAACACCATATATTTT.

This clone was detected only a few times. The genes are TRBV24-1 and TRBJ1-6; D gene uncertain. The CDR3 runs 19 residues. Trimming pared 1 base from V and 2 bases from J, leaving 17 bases between. Germline V gene sequence: CDR1 KGHDR, CDR2 SFDVKD. CDR3 loop: CATSDLRMVHGAYNSPLHF. For the CDR3, the DNA is TGTGCCACCAGTGATTTAAGAATGGTACACGGGGCCTATAATTCACCCCTCCACTTT.

This chain connects TRBV6-5 to TRBJ2-1, with 7 nucleotides matching TRBD1. The CDR3 extends over 15 amino acids. Germline values: CDR1 MNHEY, CDR2 SVGAGI. V shed 0 bases, J shed 6 bases, and the junction held 5 bases outside the gene matches. CDR3 nucleotide sequence: TGTGCCAGCAGTTACTCCGGGACAGACCTCAATGAGCAGTTCTTC. Its protein product is CASSYSGTDLNEQFF.

The chain carries TRBV7-9 and TRBJ1-4, with a possible D match to TRBD1 (6 bases). The CDR3 contains 14 residues. V gave up 5 bases and J gave up 5 bases, with 12 bases separating them. The V gene's germline CDR1 is SEHNR and CDR2 FQNEAQ (reference sequence). For the CDR3, the DNA is TGTGCCAGCAGCGTGGACAGCTTCAATGAAAAACTGTTTTTT. Translating it yields CASSVDSFNEKLFF.

This sequence joins TRBV12-5 and TRBJ1-6; D remains ambiguous. The CDR3 contains 16 residues. The V and J ends lost 0 bases and 7 bases respectively, with 13 bases between them. CDR1 and CDR2 from the germline V gene are LGHNT and FRNRAP. CDR3 residues: CASGLVLSAENSPLHF. The CDR3 bases are TGTGCTAGTGGTTTGGTACTGAGTGCGGAGAATTCACCCCTCCACTTT.

The chain uses TRBV5-1 and TRBJ1-3; no firm D call. Germline loops: CDR1 SGHRS, CDR2 YFSETQ. V was pared by 2 bases and J by 0 bases, with 9 bases between. This CDR3 is built from 15 residues. This CDR3 is CASSFERGSGNTIYF. The CDR3 bases are TGCGCCAGCAGCTTCGAACGGGGCTCTGGAAACACCATATATTTT. Full variable domain (outside the CDR3, taken from reference TRBV5-1 and TRBJ1-3): KAGVTQTPRYLIKTRGQQVTLSCSPISGHRSVSWYQQTPGQGLQFLFEYFSETQRNKGNFPGRFSGRQFSNSRSEMNVSTLELGDSALYLCASSFERGSGNTIYFGEGSWLTVV.

CDR3 nucleotide sequence: TGCGCCAGCAGCCAAGAAGGAGGGTACGAGCAGTACTTC. Translating it yields CASSQEGGYEQYF. The chain has TRBV4-1 and TRBJ2-7; a weak D match, TRBD2 (6 bases). The CDR3 runs 13 residues. V dropped 0 bases and J dropped 4 bases, with 7 bases sitting between them. Germline loops: CDR1 MGHRA, CDR2 YSYEKL.

This chain connects TRBV7-9 to TRBJ1-2, with TRBD1 matching 9 bases. This CDR3 is built from 16 residues. With V trimmed by 4 bases and J by 0 bases, 6 bases remained unmatched. Per the germline V gene, CDR1 is SEHNR and CDR2 is FQNEAQ (reference sequence). CDR3 bases: TGTGCCAGCAGCTATACAGGGGGCGTAGCTAACTATGGCTACACCTTC. It translates to CASSYTGGVANYGYTF. The full variable domain, rest sourced from reference TRBV7-9 and TRBJ1-2, is DTGVSQNPRHKITKRGQNVTFRCDPISEHNRLYWYRQTLGQGPEFLTYFQNEAQLEKSRLLSDRFSAERPKGSFSTLEIQRTEQGDSAMYLCASSYTGGVANYGYTFGSGTRLTVV.

This chain joins TRBV5-4 and TRBJ2-6; a weak D match, TRBD1 (6 bases). The CDR3 length is 15 residues. V lost 5 bases and J 1 base, leaving 10 bases between the germline ends. Germline V gene sequence: CDR1 SGHNT, CDR2 YYREEE (reference sequence). CDR3 in amino acids: CASSPTGSGANVLTF. The DNA of the CDR3 is TGTGCCAGCAGTCCAACAGGGTCTGGGGCCAACGTCCTGACTTTC.

This chain connects TRBV5-1 to TRBJ1-6; D is perhaps TRBD1 (6 bases). This CDR3 is built from 14 residues. Trimming left V 0 bases short and J 12 bases short, with 13 bases between. CDR1 is SGHRS, CDR2 YFSETQ, per germline. The CDR3 sequence is CASSLEGQSGPLHF. Written as DNA, the CDR3 is TGCGCCAGCAGCTTGGAAGGACAGAGCGGACCCCTCCACTTT.

J is TRBJ2-7 and V is TRBV9, with D possibly matching TRBD2 (7 bases). CDR3 length equals 14 residues. Germline V CDR1 and CDR2: SGDLS, YYNGEE. Trimming removed 3 bases from V and 4 bases from J, with 14 bases in between. CDR3 in amino acids: CASSAQGGVYEQYF. CDR3 DNA: TGTGCCAGCAGCGCCCAAGGGGGGGTTTACGAGCAGTACTTC.

The chain joins TRBV24-1 to TRBJ2-5; D gene unclear. Trimming left V 3 bases short and J 3 bases short, with 7 bases between. The V gene's germline CDR1 is KGHDR and CDR2 SFDVKD. The CDR3 is 13 residues long. The CDR3, as DNA: TGTGCCACCAGTGATGGGCCTAAAGAGACCCAGTACTTC. Its protein product is CATSDGPKETQYF.

The CDR3: CASSPGLAGQEQFF. CDR3 sequence (DNA): TGTGCCAGCAGCCCAGGACTAGCGGGGCAGGAGCAGTTCTTC. The V gene is TRBV7-3, the J gene TRBJ2-1; 12 bases are shared with TRBD2. The junction had 6 bases not matched to a gene; V was cut back by 5 bases and J by 10 bases. Germline V CDR1 and CDR2: SGHTA, FQGTGA. There are 14 residues in the CDR3.

The rearrangement links TRBV19 to TRBJ2-7; TRBD1 agrees at 7 bases. Germline V gene data show CDR1 as LNHDA and CDR2 as SQIVND (reference sequence). This CDR3 region has 13 residues. Trimming removed 5 bases from V and 5 bases from J; junction bases left unmatched: 6. The CDR3 here is CASSPTGKDEQYF. The DNA of the CDR3 is TGTGCCAGTAGTCCGACAGGGAAGGACGAGCAGTACTTC.

This sequence joins TRBV5-6 and TRBJ2-1; perhaps TRBD2 as D (5 bases). V lost 3 bases to trimming and J lost 9 bases, with 31 bases between them. Germline assignment: CDR1 SGHDT and CDR2 YYEEEE. The CDR3 spans 19 residues. CDR3 in DNA: TGTGCCAGCAGCTCCCGGACGGGATCCGGGATCTCTATGTCGGGTGAGCAGTTCTTC. Translation: CASSSRTGSGISMSGEQFF.

This chain connects TRBV7-9 to TRBJ1-4; 8 nucleotides align to TRBD1. The CDR3 is 15 residues long. CDR1 is SEHNR, CDR2 FQNEAQ, per germline (reference sequence). J lost 4 bases, V lost 4 bases, and 5 bases had no gene match. Here the CDR3 DNA reads TGTGCCAGCAGCTCAACGGGACAGGTTAATGAAAAACTGTTTTTT. Its translation: CASSSTGQVNEKLFF.

This chain joins TRBV14 and TRBJ1-6; possible D gene TRBD1, 5 bases. V shed 6 bases and J shed 7 bases, with 13 bases lying between them. The CDR3 runs to 14 residues. The germline gives CDR1 SGHDN, CDR2 FVKESK. CDR3 sequence (DNA): TGTGCCAGCAGAGCAGCAGGGTGGAATTCACCCCTCCACTTT. This encodes CASRAAGWNSPLHF.

This sequence joins TRBV11-2 and TRBJ1-1; possibly TRBD1 for D (5 bases). The CDR3 covers 15 residues. V shed 1 base and J shed 5 bases, with 14 bases lying between them. The germline V gene has CDR1 SGHAT and CDR2 FQNNGV. CDR3 region: CASSLGLGHGTEAFF. CDR3 coding DNA: TGTGCCAGCAGCTTAGGGCTGGGGCATGGGACTGAAGCTTTCTTT.